Following are 8 T cell receptor beta chains from one sample sequenced in a study of shared T cell receptors in the human thymus. Only in-frame clones appear in the TCRdb table, and some are missing; sequencing was by immunoSEQ multiplex PCR. The sample has 540,000 or so clones, around three quarters seen once. This sample also belongs to another study, concerning human thymus T cells.

The sample taken for sequencing was thymocytes. Receptors originate from a boy under two years old with a congenital heart defect.

The V call is TRBV10-2, the J call TRBJ2-4; TRBD1 aligns across 10 bases. This CDR3 contains 16 residues. The V segment lost 10 bases and the J segment 0 bases; nucleotides outside the gene matches: 9. Germline V gene sequence: CDR1 WSHSY, CDR2 SAAADI. CDR3 sequence: CATGTGETLAKNIQYF. DNA for the CDR3: TGCGCCACCGGGACAGGGGAAACCCTAGCCAAAAACATTCAGTACTTC.

This clone showed up just a few times. The chain combines TRBV10-3 with TRBJ2-2, with TRBD1 matching over 7 bases. CDR3 size: 16 residues. From germline, CDR1 is ENHRY and CDR2 SYGVKD. The V and J ends lost 5 bases and 1 base, in that order; junction bases with no gene match: 7. In nucleotides, the CDR3 is TGTGCCATCAGTATTAACAGGGGACAGAACACCGGGGAGCTGTTTTTT. Translating gives CAISINRGQNTGELFF.

This chain joins TRBV27 and TRBJ2-7; possibly TRBD1 for D (7 bases). This CDR3 has 14 residues. V was clipped by 5 bases and J by 3 bases, with 14 bases between them. The germline V gene encodes CDR1 MNHEY and CDR2 SMNVEV (reference sequence). The DNA of the CDR3 is TGTGCCAGCAGTGTGTCAGGGGGGCGCTACGAGCAGTACTTC. The encoded protein is CASSVSGGRYEQYF.

The V call is TRBV7-2, the J call TRBJ1-1, with D possibly matching TRBD1 (5 bases). This CDR3 region has 13 residues. Germline CDR1 is SGHTA and CDR2 is FQGNSA. V was clipped by 5 bases and J by 1 base, with 8 bases between them. CDR3 nucleotide sequence: TGTGCCAGCAGCCGCGGGGCGAACACTGAAGCTTTCTTT. Its protein product is CASSRGANTEAFF.

CDR3: CASSQDGLAYTYEQYF. The CDR3 region has the DNA TGTGCCAGCAGCCAAGACGGACTAGCCTATACCTACGAGCAGTACTTC. The chain carries TRBV14 and TRBJ2-7; 8 nucleotides line up with TRBD2. With 0 bases clipped from V and 2 bases from J, the junction kept 6 bases outside the gene matches. The CDR3 is 16 residues long. Germline CDR1 reads SGHDN; CDR2 reads FVKESK.

The J gene is TRBJ2-7, the V gene TRBV2; tentatively, D is TRBD2 (6 bases). Germline V gene sequence: CDR1 SNHLY, CDR2 FYNNEI. The V end was cut by 10 bases, the J end by 0 bases, with 13 bases between. This CDR3 contains 13 residues. CDR3 sequence: CATHAGSSYEQYF. The CDR3 DNA follows: TGTGCCACCCACGCGGGGTCCTCCTACGAGCAGTACTTC.

The genes are TRBV15 and TRBJ2-7; 7 bases are a match to TRBD2. This CDR3 is 13 amino acids long. CDR1 and CDR2 (germline): LNHNV, YYDKDF (reference sequence). The trim removed 8 bases at V and 3 bases at J, leaving 7 bases unmatched. CDR3 protein: CATSRDYYYEQYF. The DNA for the CDR3 is TGTGCCACCTCCCGGGACTACTACTACGAGCAGTACTTC.

This clone has only a few counts. The CDR3 coding sequence is TGTGCCAGCAGCCCCGGCAGGGCCCCTAGCTACGAGCAGTACTTC. Protein: CASSPGRAPSYEQYF. The chain couples TRBV11-3 to TRBJ2-7, with D perhaps TRBD1 (5 bases). The V gene lost 5 bases and the J gene lost 3 bases, with 17 bases spanning the gap. Germline V gives CDR1 SGHNT, CDR2 YENEEA. The CDR3 has 15 amino acids.